One T cell receptor (beta chain) is described in this entry. The sample originates from a study of blood T cell repertoires in COVID-19. Authors' methods: Amplification with reference gene primers provided the estimates of nucleated cell counts. Clones were read by immunoSEQ multiplex PCR, and TCRdb kept only the in-frame ones, dropping some. V, J and clone size were drawn from that table, and D and trimming were deduced from the DNA. This table holds about 190,000 clones, approximately 85% found once. V lost 0 bases, J lost 7 bases, and 20 bases lay in between. Germline V lookup: CDR1 SGHRS, CDR2 YFSETQ. This CDR3 region has 16 residues.

V is TRBV5-1 and J is TRBJ2-7, with D perhaps TRBD2 (6 bases). The receptor's source is a woman in her 70s with active or convalescent COVID-19. Sequenced: peripheral blood. This chain's CDR3 is CASSLGGGDSNGEQYF. The CDR3 coding sequence is TGCGCCAGCAGCTTGGGAGGTGGGGACTCGAATGGGGAGCAGTACTTC.